This T cell receptor (beta chain) was found in a study of PD-L1 blockade in urothelial cancer. Overall study context: Patients arrived having already received 0 to 3 prior chemotherapy regimens. The researchers analyzed blood 3 weeks (second dose) and 6 weeks after treatment start.

Repertoires were generated with immunoSEQ multiplex PCR, while TCRdb's copy carries only in-frame clones and drops some. The data show about 80,000 clones, about 90% seen once. The source of this sequence is a woman in her 70s with urothelial cancer. The sequencing here drew on PBMCs, taken around atezolizumab (anti-PD-L1) treatment.

CDR3 in DNA: TGTGCCAGCAGCTCGGACAGATTGGATCGCACAGATACGCAGTATTTT. It codes for CASSSDRLDRTDTQYF. The chain links TRBV5-5 to TRBJ2-3; tentatively, D is TRBD1 (6 bases). The CDR3 has 16 residues. Germline CDR1 reads SGHKS; CDR2 reads YYEKEE (reference sequence). The V end lost 3 bases, the J end lost 1 base, and 15 bases lay between the germline ends.